Reported below is one T cell receptor (beta chain). What it binds is unknown. This sample was included in a study of shared clonotypes between healthy human individuals. Findings and caveats of the study: Naive subsets typically showed greater estimated richness than memory subsets. When naive CD4 clonotypes were compared across a handful of donors, approximately 5% were shared. All-four-donor shared clonotypes had higher generation probabilities than non-shared clonotypes did.

Authors' methods: Filtering differed since immunoSEQ provided only junctions, with no quality scores. Some clones are missing from TCRdb's copy, which holds only in-frame ones; the method was immunoSEQ multiplex PCR. V, J and clone size derive from that table, while D and trimming were established from the DNA sequence. The sample records 2 million to 2.5 million clones, more than 85% being singletons. Sequencing was done on a sample of naive CD4+ T cells from PBMCs. Subset reported: CD45RA+ positively selected. This sequence was found in a young man in good health. Some clones in this sample may be carry-over from other donors' samples.

Here the CDR3 DNA reads TGCGCCAGCAGCCAAAGTCGCAGGGCTAGCACAGATACGCAGTATTTT. Its protein is CASSQSRRASTDTQYF. The rearrangement joins TRBV4-1 to TRBJ2-3, with D possibly matching TRBD1 (5 bases). Looked up from germline, CDR1 is MGHRA and CDR2 is YSYEKL. The CDR3 spans 16 residues. The ends were cut back, 2 bases at V and 0 bases at J, with 12 bases in the middle.